This TCR beta chain was obtained from a study of CD8+CD57+ T cells in acquired aplastic anemia. A word on this clonotype: Its target is not known.

Study-level points and caveats: Found in both controls and patients were approximately 30 CD8+ CDR3 sequences.

Genomic DNA was employed as the template in profiling TCR beta VDJ and CDR3. TCRdb independently ran MiXCR on the reads; one entry per CDR3 protein. The table has fewer than 200,000 distinct CDR3 sequences, roughly 45% seen once. The CDR3 has 15 amino acids. V was clipped by 5 bases and J by 7 bases; unmatched bases: 10. Germline CDR1 reads LNHDA; CDR2 reads SQIVND (reference sequence). Sequencing was carried out using sorted CD4+, CD8+, or CD8+CD57+ T cells (not recorded which) from PBMCs. This TCR was recovered from a human donor in good health. V is TRBV19 and J is TRBJ1-5; 8 bases agree with TRBD1. CDR3 region: CASSGRTGTDQPQHF. Written as DNA, the CDR3 is TGTGCCAGTAGTGGCCGGACAGGGACGGACCAGCCCCAGCATTTT.